The 27 T cell receptor beta chains presented below share a single source sample, sequenced in a study of CD8 T cells in ankylosing spondylitis. Each CDR3 protein is one row after TCRdb ran MiXCR on the 5' RACE reads. The data contain about 210,000 distinct CDR3 sequences, under 8.5% of them singletons. Material: blood, either unsorted or a sorted T cell fraction (not recorded which). These receptors were taken from a female donor with ankylosing spondylitis or in good health (not recorded which).

This clonotype was detected many times. The rearrangement uses TRBV10-3 and TRBJ2-1; 9 bases are shared with TRBD2. V was clipped by 7 bases and J by 10 bases; unmatched bases: 8. Per germline, CDR1 ENHRY and CDR2 SYGVKD. The CDR3 spans 13 residues. The CDR3 loop reads CAITPRSGGEQFF. CDR3 bases: TGTGCCATCACCCCCCGGAGCGGGGGGGAGCAGTTCTTC.

This clonotype was counted many times. V gene TRBV5-1 combines with J gene TRBJ2-7; perhaps TRBD1 as D (6 bases). CDR3 length: 11 residues. V was cut by 3 bases and J by 6 bases, with 7 bases left in between. The germline V gene has CDR1 SGHRS and CDR2 YFSETQ. The CDR3 sequence is CASSSTGEQYF. In DNA form, the CDR3 reads TGCGCCAGCAGCTCGACAGGCGAGCAGTACTTC.

This clonotype was detected ten times or more. V gene TRBV29-1 combines with J gene TRBJ1-4; 9 bases line up with TRBD1. The germline V gene encodes CDR1 SQVTM and CDR2 ANQGSEA. After removal of 7 bases from V and 7 bases from J, the junction contained 7 bases not matched to a gene. The CDR3 has 13 amino acids. Written as DNA, the CDR3 is TGCAGCGGGGGACAGGGACGTAGTGAAAAACTGTTTTTT. It encodes CSGGQGRSEKLFF.

For this clonotype: A read error may explain this, as a much larger clone is one base away. The CDR3 loop is CASGSDGVQEFF. The CDR3 DNA follows: TGTGCCAGCGGCTCCGACGGAGTTCAGGAGTTCTTC. The chain links TRBV7-2 to TRBJ2-1; D call uncertain. The CDR3 has 12 residues. Trimming cost V 8 bases and J 14 bases, with 19 bases left between them. Germline V CDR1 and CDR2: SGHTA, FQGNSA.

Many counts were recorded for this clonotype. The CDR3: CASSLVPTGATSTDTQYF. CDR3 coding DNA: TGTGCCAGCAGCTTAGTACCTACAGGGGCCACTAGCACAGATACGCAGTATTTT. The rearrangement links TRBV11-2 to TRBJ2-3; the match to TRBD1 covers 7 bases. CDR3 length equals 18 residues. Unmatched junction bases numbered 10, after V lost 1 base and J lost 0 bases. Germline V CDR1 and CDR2: SGHAT, FQNNGV.

In this sample, this clonotype turned up many times. The chain links TRBV3-1 to TRBJ2-5; possibly TRBD2 for D (6 bases). This CDR3 comprises 14 residues. Trimming shortened V by 6 bases and J by 4 bases, and 15 bases separated the two germline ends. Per germline, CDR1 LGHDT and CDR2 YNNKEL (reference sequence). The DNA of the CDR3 is TGTGCCAGCAGACCCTGGAGGGGCGTAGAGACCCAGTACTTC. Its protein product is CASRPWRGVETQYF.

This clonotype was detected ten times or more. CDR3 nucleotide sequence: TGCGCCAGCAGCTTGCATCGCCTGACTAGCGGGGAGAGAGGCACAGATACGCAGTATTTT. This gives the protein CASSLHRLTSGERGTDTQYF. V gene TRBV5-1 combines with J gene TRBJ2-3; 11 bases are shared with TRBD2. This CDR3 region has 20 residues. Trimming took 1 base from V and 1 from J; bases not matched to a gene: 14. The germline V gene has CDR1 SGHRS and CDR2 YFSETQ.

This clonotype was recorded at least ten times. The J gene is TRBJ2-1, the V gene TRBV7-2, with 7 bases matching TRBD1. The CDR3 runs 15 residues. V trimming: 4 bases; J trimming: 7 bases; junction bases outside the gene matches: 10. Germline CDR1 is SGHTA and CDR2 is FQGNSA. CDR3 DNA sequence: TGTGCCAGCAGCTCCGGACAGGTTTTTTTTAATGAGCAGTTCTTC. Its protein is CASSSGQVFFNEQFF.

The chain employs TRBV15 and TRBJ2-2; no firm D call. Germline V CDR1 and CDR2: LNHNV, YYDKDF (reference sequence). This CDR3 spans 11 amino acids. The CDR3 sequence is CELLGTGELFF. DNA of the CDR3: TGTGAGCTCTTGGGGACCGGGGAGCTGTTTTTT.

This clonotype was detected ten times or more. The rearrangement uses TRBV5-4 and TRBJ2-7; D perhaps matches TRBD1 (7 bases). The CDR3 covers 15 residues. Looked up from germline, CDR1 is SGHNT and CDR2 is YYREEE (reference sequence). Trimming left V 0 bases short and J 3 bases short, with 13 bases between. The CDR3 nucleotides are TGTGCCAGCAGCTTGGTTACCAGGGGGGTCTACGAGCAGTACTTC. Translating gives CASSLVTRGVYEQYF.

This clonotype has only a few counts. The chain employs TRBV5-1 and TRBJ2-1; D possibly corresponds to TRBD1 (5 bases). The ends were cut back, 2 bases at V and 9 bases at J, with 6 bases in the middle. The CDR3 contains 11 residues. Germline-derived CDR1 and CDR2 are SGHRS and YFSETQ. For the CDR3, the DNA is TGCGCCAGCAGCTTTGGGGCTGAGCAGTTCTTC. Translation gives CASSFGAEQFF.

The CDR3 region has the DNA TGTGCCAGCAGCCGACGGGACGGGAACTACGAGCAGTACTTC. Its protein is CASSRRDGNYEQYF. The V call is TRBV7-9, the J call TRBJ2-7; D is possibly TRBD1 or TRBD2 (5 bases each). The CDR3 is 14 amino acids. Germline assignment: CDR1 SEHNR and CDR2 FQNEAQ (reference sequence). V shed 5 bases and J shed 3 bases, with 14 bases lying between them.

This clonotype was seen ten or more times. The chain carries TRBV20-1 and TRBJ2-3; D gene unclear. Trimming left V 5 bases short and J 0 bases short, with 9 bases between. The CDR3 sequence is 13 residues long. Germline V lookup: CDR1 DFQATT, CDR2 SNEGSKA (reference sequence). The CDR3 here is CSAAARSTDTQYF. Here the CDR3 DNA reads TGCAGTGCTGCCGCGCGGAGCACAGATACGCAGTATTTT.

There are many counts of this clonotype. This CDR3 is CASSSIGLAGGSVDTGELFF. The CDR3, as DNA: TGTGCCAGCAGCTCGATCGGACTAGCGGGAGGATCAGTGGACACCGGGGAGCTGTTTTTT. This sequence joins TRBV11-2 and TRBJ2-2; 14 bases are shared with TRBD2. J was trimmed by 3 bases and V by 4 bases; bases with no gene match: 13. Looked up from germline, CDR1 is SGHAT and CDR2 is FQNNGV. CDR3 size: 20 residues.

Ten or more counts support this clonotype. One end of the junction fails to match germline, which may point to a read error. This chain connects TRBV12-3 or TRBV12-4 to TRBJ1-1, with D perhaps matching TRBD1 (6 bases). The CDR3 spans 13 residues. CDR3 DNA sequence: TGTGCCAGCAGCACCAGGGGCTTGATTGAAACTTTCTTT. Translated, it gives CASSTRGLIETFF.

This clonotype has a count of ten or more. The J gene is TRBJ2-1, the V gene TRBV4-2, with TRBD2 as a possible D gene (6 bases). V lost 4 bases, J lost 0 bases, and 16 bases lay in between. This CDR3 has 17 amino acids. Germline CDR1 is LGHNA and CDR2 is YNFKEQ. The CDR3 DNA sequence: TGTGCCAGCAGCCCCCGGGGCGAGCGGGCCTCCTACAATGAGCAGTTCTTC. Translated, it gives CASSPRGERASYNEQFF.

This clonotype has just a few counts. V gene TRBV7-2 combines with J gene TRBJ2-1; D may be TRBD2 (5 bases). CDR1 and CDR2 (germline): SGHTA, FQGNSA. Deletions cut 0 bases from V and 0 bases from J, with 24 bases between. There are 21 residues in the CDR3. The CDR3, as DNA: TGTGCCAGCAGCTTAGCGGATTGGAGGTCAACGGGAAGCCACTCCTACAATGAGCAGTTCTTC. It yields the protein CASSLADWRSTGSHSYNEQFF.

This clonotype was counted many times. The chain is built from TRBV7-2 and TRBJ2-7; TRBD2 matches 12 bases. CDR1 is SGHTA, CDR2 FQGNSA, per germline. V was pared by 4 bases and J by 7 bases, with 5 bases of the junction left unmatched. CDR3 length: 14 residues. CDR3 in amino acids: CASSSSGRASEQYF. The CDR3 bases are TGTGCCAGCAGCTCTAGCGGGAGGGCCTCAGAGCAGTACTTC.

This clonotype was observed many times. The chain combines TRBV15 with TRBJ2-2; D gene unclear. Germline V gives CDR1 LNHNV, CDR2 YYDKDF (reference sequence). The V end lost 0 bases, the J end lost 5 bases, and 16 bases lay between the germline ends. CDR3 length: 17 residues. CDR3 protein: CATSRDGTGLRTGELFF. The CDR3 DNA is TGTGCCACCAGCAGAGATGGAACGGGCTTGCGAACCGGGGAGCTGTTTTTT.

The chain is built from TRBV5-1 and TRBJ2-7; D not resolved. This CDR3 contains 16 residues. Between the trimmed V and J ends, which lost 0 bases and 2 bases, there was a span of 15 bases. Germline values: CDR1 SGHRS, CDR2 YFSETQ. The CDR3 bases are TGCGCCAGCAGCTTGGATTTCCAGAGACTGACCTACGAGCAGTACTTC. Translated, it gives CASSLDFQRLTYEQYF.

This clonotype was seen repeatedly, ten times or more. The V call is TRBV6-2 or TRBV6-3, the J call TRBJ1-2; 7 bases are a match to TRBD1. V gave up 5 bases and J gave up 3 bases; unmatched junction bases: 6. The CDR3 length is 14 residues. Germline CDR1 is MNHEY and CDR2 is SVGEGT. The CDR3 region is CASSRGGMDYGYTF. Written as DNA, the CDR3 is TGTGCCAGCAGTAGAGGGGGCATGGACTATGGCTACACCTTC.

V usage is TRBV4-2 and J usage is TRBJ1-6; 11 positions agree with TRBD1. Germline CDR1 reads LGHNA; CDR2 reads YNFKEQ. V lost 3 bases and J lost 4; bases outside the gene matches: 5. The CDR3 has 17 residues. The CDR3 is CASSQNRDRGYNSPLHF. The CDR3 region has the DNA TGTGCCAGCAGCCAGAACCGGGACAGGGGGTATAATTCACCCCTCCACTTT.

This clonotype was seen many times. The V gene is TRBV3-1, the J gene TRBJ2-5; D gene uncertain. Germline CDR1 LGHDT, CDR2 YNNKEL (reference sequence). There are 13 residues in the CDR3. The V and J ends lost 8 bases and 4 bases respectively, with 14 bases between them. The CDR3 reads CASGMRYSETQYF. The CDR3 DNA follows: TGTGCCAGCGGTATGAGGTACTCAGAGACCCAGTACTTC.

This clonotype showed up many times. The chain uses TRBV20-1 and TRBJ2-1; D is perhaps TRBD2 (6 bases). Per the germline V gene, CDR1 is DFQATT and CDR2 is SNEGSKA (reference sequence). Trimming pared 6 bases from V and 0 bases from J, leaving 12 bases between. The CDR3 runs 14 residues. The CDR3 region is CSARRGTSYNEQFF. CDR3 coding DNA: TGCAGTGCCAGGCGCGGGACCTCCTACAATGAGCAGTTCTTC.

This clonotype was counted only a few times. The chain carries TRBV6-4 and TRBJ2-1; D call uncertain. Trimming cost V 7 bases and J 10 bases, with 11 bases left between them. From germline, CDR1 is MRHNA and CDR2 SNTAGT. The CDR3 runs 11 residues. CDR3 DNA sequence: TGTGCCAGCACCCGGACCGCGGAGCAGTTCTTC. It yields the protein CASTRTAEQFF.

Ten or more counts support this clonotype. V and J are TRBV29-1 and TRBJ1-2; D uncertain. Germline CDR1 SQVTM, CDR2 ANQGSEA. Trimming left V 3 bases short and J 8 bases short, with 16 bases between. The CDR3 spans 13 residues. As DNA, the CDR3 is TGCAGCGTTGAGTCCCCCATAACTATGGGCTACACCTTC. It codes for CSVESPITMGYTF. The full variable domain, completed using reference TRBV29-1 and TRBJ1-2, is SAVISQKPSRDICQRGTSLTIQCQVDSQVTMMFWYRQQPGQSLTLIATANQGSEATYESGFVIDKFPISRPNLTFSTLTVSNMSPEDSSIYLCSVESPITMGYTFGSGTRLTVV.

This clonotype was detected ten times or more. V usage is TRBV27 and J usage is TRBJ2-5; D not resolved. Trimming took off 3 bases at V and 2 bases at J, with 10 bases between the two ends. The CDR3 has 14 residues. The germline CDR1 and CDR2 sequences are MNHEY and SMNVEV (reference sequence). The chain's CDR3 is CASSFGRLQETQYF. CDR3 bases: TGTGCCAGCAGTTTTGGTCGGCTACAAGAGACCCAGTACTTC.